The next 10 T cell receptor beta chains were all read from a single sample in a study of T cell clonality in common variable immunodeficiency. Clones were sequenced by immunoSEQ multiplex PCR, and TCRdb holds only the in-frame ones, with some missing. The repertoire shows about 3,400 clones, none seen only once; the top ten take around 25%. Study results and limitations: Reportedly, TCR beta sequences from common variable immunodeficiency showed fewer deletions and N-nucleotide insertions.

Antigens for these TCRs are unknown. The sample consisted of peripheral blood mononuclear cells. Source of these receptors: a human donor with common variable immunodeficiency.

This clone was recorded a few times. At the DNA level, this CDR3 is encoded by other sequences in the same sample as well. CDR3 DNA (partial): TGTGCCTGGAGTGAGGACAGGGGTCGCCCCCGGGCCTACGAG. It is translated as CAWSEDRGRPRAYE. In full, the CDR3 is CAWSEDRGRPRAYEQYF. This chain joins TRBV30 and TRBJ2-7, with 9 bases that match TRBD1. The CDR3 end lies 3 residues beyond the end of the read and is filled in from the germline J gene. V dropped 1 base and J dropped 2; count of bases not matched to a gene: 12. The CDR3 spans 17 residues. Germline assignment: CDR1 GTSNPN and CDR2 SVGIG (reference sequence).

The CDR3 bases that were read are TGTGCCAGCAGCCGACAGGGCGTAAGGGATACG. Translating gives CASSRQGVRDT. The complete CDR3 reads CASSRQGVRDTQYF. This rearrangement joins TRBV7-2 to TRBJ2-3, with 7 positions matching TRBD1. The CDR3 extends 3 residues past the end of the read, so its final part is completed from the germline J gene. Germline trimming cut 5 bases from V and 6 bases from J; bases unmatched to any gene: 8. Germline-derived CDR1 and CDR2 are SGHTA and FQGNSA. The CDR3 has 14 amino acids.

By proportion, this clone is medium-sized (0.01 to 0.1%). The read finishes 3 residues shy of the CDR3 end, and the germline J gene is used to complete it. V and J are TRBV20-1 and TRBJ2-5; 13 bases line up with TRBD2. There are 15 residues in the CDR3. V shed 2 bases and J 5 bases; nucleotides not matched to a gene: 5. Per the germline V gene, CDR1 is DFQATT and CDR2 is SNEGSKA (reference sequence). The sequenced CDR3 bases are TGCAGTGCTAGAACTAGCGGGGGGGCTCGCGAGACC. Translation: CSARTSGGARET. In full, the CDR3 is CSARTSGGARETQYF.

The covered CDR3 bases are TGTGCCAGCAGTGAACGGACAGAGAACACTGAA. It yields the protein CASSERTENTE. The whole CDR3 is CASSERTENTEAFF. The V and J genes are TRBV6-1 and TRBJ1-1, with D possibly TRBD1 on 6 matching bases. The read falls 3 residues short of the CDR3 end, and the missing part is taken from the germline J gene. Trimming left V 2 bases short and J 1 base short, with 8 bases between. This CDR3 has 14 amino acids. The germline gives CDR1 MNHNS, CDR2 SASEGT.

This clone was counted many times. The read stops 3 residues short of the end of the CDR3; the missing end is completed from the germline J gene. This chain joins TRBV14 and TRBJ2-1; the match to TRBD1 covers 9 bases. The CDR3 runs 16 residues. The ends lost 6 bases at V and 9 bases at J; junction bases unmatched: 15. Germline V CDR1 and CDR2: SGHDN, FVKESK. The part of the CDR3 DNA that was read is TGTGCCAGCAGAAGAAATCAGTATCACAGGGGGCCTGAG. This translates into CASRRNQYHRGPE. The whole CDR3 reads CASRRNQYHRGPEQFF.

This clone appeared a few times. The read is 3 residues too short to cover the CDR3 end, so that end is filled in from the germline J gene. The V and J genes are TRBV18 and TRBJ1-5; D is uncertain. The CDR3 has 13 amino acids. Trimming shortened V by 1 base and J by 4 bases, and 5 bases separated the two germline ends. The germline gives CDR1 KGHSH, CDR2 LQKENI. CDR3 amino acids: CASSPQANQPQHF. CDR3 DNA, as far as it was read: TGTGCCAGCTCACCACAGGCAAATCAGCCC.

This clone occurred many times. The read falls 3 residues short of the CDR3 end, and the missing part is taken from the germline J gene. The chain links TRBV4-1 to TRBJ2-7; 9 nucleotides agree with TRBD1. The CDR3 has 13 amino acids. The germline CDR1 and CDR2 sequences are MGHRA and YSYEKL. Trimming took 6 bases from V and 3 from J; bases not matched to a gene: 3. CDR3 DNA, as far as it was read: TGCGCCAGCAGTCGGACAGGGGACTACGAG. Protein product: CASSRTGDYE. The CDR3 as a whole reads CASSRTGDYEQYF.

Notes on this clone: Coverage ceases 3 residues before the CDR3 finishes, and the germline J gene fills in the end. The chain combines TRBV18 with TRBJ2-1, with 13 bases identical to TRBD2. J lost 8 bases, V lost 4 bases, and 5 bases had no gene match. The CDR3 runs to 15 residues. The germline gives CDR1 KGHSH, CDR2 LQKENI. The CDR3 bases that were read are TGTGCCAGCTCACTCGGACTAGCGGGAGACGATGAG. Amino acid sequence: CASSLGLAGDDE. From start to end, the CDR3 is CASSLGLAGDDEQFF.

Turning to this clone: The read is 3 residues too short to cover the CDR3 end, so that end is filled in from the germline J gene. The chain couples TRBV30 to TRBJ2-5; unclear D gene. The CDR3 is made up of 13 amino acids. V lost 2 bases to trimming and J lost 1 base, with 8 bases between them. CDR1 GTSNPN and CDR2 SVGIG come from the germline V gene (reference sequence). The CDR3 bases that were read are TGTGCCTGGAGTCTTCACTCCCAAGAGACC. Its protein is CAWSLHSQET. The whole CDR3 sequence reads CAWSLHSQETQYF.

This clone was observed a few times. Sequencing ends 3 residues short of the CDR3 end; the germline J gene provides the rest. J is TRBJ2-4 and V is TRBV5-1; the match to TRBD2 covers 8 bases. Germline V gene data show CDR1 as SGHRS and CDR2 as YFSETQ. The V gene end was trimmed by 0 bases and the J gene end by 9 bases; junction bases not matched to a gene: 14. There are 17 residues in the CDR3. The CDR3 loop reads CASSLEFSGVSHSIQYF. Partial CDR3 DNA: TGCGCCAGCAGCTTGGAGTTTAGCGGGGTGTCACATAGCATT.